The 25 T cell receptor beta chains reported below all come from one sample, sequenced in a study of CD8 T cells in ankylosing spondylitis. Each CDR3 protein is one row after TCRdb ran MiXCR on the 5' RACE reads. The sample has under 850,000 distinct CDR3 sequences; 15% to 20% are singletons. Study-level points and caveats: One TCR beta motif, made up of eight highly homologous variants, appeared characteristic of ankylosing spondylitis blood.

These receptors are not linked to any known antigen. What was sequenced was blood, either unsorted or a sorted T cell fraction (not recorded which). Every receptor here comes from a male donor with ankylosing spondylitis.

The chain has TRBV6-1 and TRBJ1-1, with 9 bases aligning to TRBD1. This CDR3 spans 15 amino acids. Germline loops: CDR1 MNHNS, CDR2 SASEGT. V lost 6 bases, J lost 4 bases, and 9 bases stayed unmatched. The CDR3, as DNA: TGTGCCAGCAGAGGAACAGGGGGCGGTTTCACTGAAGCTTTCTTT. This gives the protein CASRGTGGGFTEAFF.

The V and J genes are TRBV13 and TRBJ1-1; D is undetermined. Between the trimmed V and J ends, which lost 0 bases and 0 bases, there was a span of 8 bases. The CDR3 runs 15 residues. Germline-derived CDR1 and CDR2 are PRHDT and FYEKMQ (reference sequence). CDR3 residues: CASSLGGSMNTEAFF. CDR3 bases: TGTGCCAGCAGCTTAGGCGGTTCCATGAACACTGAAGCTTTCTTT.

J is TRBJ2-1 and V is TRBV20-1; 8 bases line up with TRBD2. CDR1 and CDR2 from the germline V gene are DFQATT and SNEGSKA (reference sequence). Trimming at V came to 6 bases and at J to 8 bases, leaving 24 bases not matched to a gene. The length of the CDR3 is 18 residues. CDR3 coding DNA: TGCAGTGCCACAGCCCCCCGTTCGGGAGCGGGAGTTATCCATGAGCAGTTCTTC. As protein: CSATAPRSGAGVIHEQFF.

Only a few counts were recorded for this clonotype. This chain uses TRBV10-3 with TRBJ2-7; the match to TRBD2 covers 11 bases. The CDR3 length is 13 residues. Losses at the gene ends were 6 bases for V and 5 bases for J; bases not matched to a gene: 3. Germline V gene sequence: CDR1 ENHRY, CDR2 SYGVKD. The CDR3 region is CAISPGLADEQYF. The CDR3 DNA follows: TGTGCCATCAGCCCGGGACTAGCGGACGAGCAGTACTTC.

The sample holds a few counts of this clonotype. V is TRBV12-3 or TRBV12-4 and J is TRBJ2-5; D is ambiguous. The CDR3 loop spans 15 amino acids. Trimming pared 5 bases from V and 5 bases from J, leaving 18 bases between. DNA of the CDR3: TGTGCCAGCAGTAGGAACCGACCCCCTCGGGAGACCCAGTACTTC. Translating it yields CASSRNRPPRETQYF.

This clonotype has only a few counts. The chain links TRBV6-2 or TRBV6-3 to TRBJ2-1; 7 nucleotides agree with TRBD1. Germline V gene sequence: CDR1 MNHEY, CDR2 SVGEGT. The V gene end was trimmed by 2 bases and the J gene end by 1 base; junction bases not matched to a gene: 8. This CDR3 has 17 residues. Here the CDR3 DNA reads TGTGCCAGCAGTTACCCGACAGGGATCGGGTCCTACAATGAGCAGTTCTTC. Its translation: CASSYPTGIGSYNEQFF.

This clonotype was detected a few times. CDR3 DNA: TGTGCCAGCCGAGCGGGGGTTAACACCGGGGAGCTGTTTTTT. It codes for CASRAGVNTGELFF. The J gene is TRBJ2-2, the V gene TRBV6-1; 8 bases agree with TRBD2. Germline CDR1 is MNHNS and CDR2 is SASEGT. J was trimmed by 2 bases and V by 8 bases; bases with no gene match: 4. The CDR3 is 14 amino acids.

This clonotype was observed many times. The chain couples TRBV20-1 to TRBJ2-7; D possibly corresponds to TRBD1 (6 bases). The CDR3 covers 12 residues. Trimming removed 5 bases from V and 3 bases from J, with 11 bases in between. In germline, CDR1 is DFQATT, CDR2 SNEGSKA (reference sequence). For the CDR3, the DNA is TGCAGTGCTTACCGGGACAACTACGAGCAGTACTTC. This sequence encodes CSAYRDNYEQYF.

This clonotype has more than one count but fewer than ten. The chain is built from TRBV20-1 and TRBJ1-6; D may be TRBD1 (5 bases). V was cut by 0 bases and J by 6 bases, with 18 bases left in between. This CDR3 is 17 amino acids long. Germline CDR1 and CDR2: DFQATT and SNEGSKA (reference sequence). CDR3 sequence: CSARDPREGRINSPLHF. The CDR3, as DNA: TGCAGTGCTAGAGATCCCAGGGAAGGGAGGATTAATTCACCCCTCCACTTT.

This clonotype has more than one count but fewer than ten. The chain carries TRBV5-6 and TRBJ2-1; D is unclear. Trimming cost V 4 bases and J 10 bases, with 12 bases left between them. The CDR3 sequence is 12 residues long. Germline V gene sequence: CDR1 SGHDT, CDR2 YYEEEE. DNA of the CDR3: TGTGCCAGCAGCCCACCCGGGCGGGAGCAGTTCTTC. Its translation is CASSPPGREQFF.

This clonotype occurred a few times. The rearrangement links TRBV11-1 to TRBJ2-2; possible D gene TRBD2, 6 bases. Germline CDR1 reads SGHAT; CDR2 reads FQDESV (reference sequence). Trimming took 5 bases from V and 6 from J, leaving 19 bases between them. The CDR3 has 16 amino acids. CDR3 nucleotide sequence: TGTGCCAGCAGCCAGCTGGGCCCCAGGGACTCCGGGGAGCTGTTTTTT. Translated, it gives CASSQLGPRDSGELFF.

This clonotype was picked up a small number of times. CDR3 sequence (DNA): TGCAGTGCTTCCCGTGCCTGGGGACTAGCAGGGGCTGAGCAGTTCTTC. Amino acid sequence: CSASRAWGLAGAEQFF. The V and J genes are TRBV20-1 and TRBJ2-1; TRBD2 matches at 9 bases. The ends lost 5 bases at V and 9 bases at J; junction bases unmatched: 17. This CDR3 has 16 residues. Looked up from germline, CDR1 is DFQATT and CDR2 is SNEGSKA (reference sequence).

The gene calls are TRBV4-1 and TRBJ1-1; the D gene is possibly TRBD1 (6 bases). There are 14 residues in the CDR3. Per germline, CDR1 MGHRA and CDR2 YSYEKL. Between the trimmed V and J ends, which lost 6 bases and 1 base, there was a span of 12 bases. The CDR3 protein is CASRGAATNTEAFF. CDR3 DNA sequence: TGCGCCAGCAGGGGGGCAGCGACGAACACTGAAGCTTTCTTT.

This clonotype was seen many times. V is TRBV7-2 and J is TRBJ2-1; D call uncertain. Germline V CDR1 and CDR2: SGHTA, FQGNSA. V was shortened by 0 bases and J by 2 bases, with 8 bases between the two germline ends. The CDR3 covers 15 residues. The CDR3 sequence is CASSLAGVAYNEQFF. CDR3 DNA sequence: TGTGCCAGCAGCTTAGCGGGCGTAGCCTACAATGAGCAGTTCTTC.

There are a few counts of this clonotype. The rearrangement uses TRBV5-1 and TRBJ2-5; D gene ambiguous. The germline V and J ends were trimmed by 1 base and 5 bases, with 9 bases remaining between them. Germline loops: CDR1 SGHRS, CDR2 YFSETQ. The CDR3 has 13 residues. DNA of the CDR3: TGCGCCAGCAGCTTGACCGACTGGGAGACCCAGTACTTC. Its translation: CASSLTDWETQYF.

V usage is TRBV2 and J usage is TRBJ1-2; D unresolved. Germline V CDR1 and CDR2: SNHLY, FYNNEI. The CDR3 is made up of 12 amino acids. Trimming shortened V by 7 bases and J by 2 bases, and 8 bases separated the two germline ends. The CDR3 DNA is TGTGCCAGCACAAGTATAAACTATGGCTACACCTTC. It translates to CASTSINYGYTF.

This clonotype has only a few counts. The gene calls are TRBV20-1 and TRBJ1-2; 8 positions match TRBD1. Looked up from germline, CDR1 is DFQATT and CDR2 is SNEGSKA (reference sequence). V lost 0 bases to trimming and J lost 8 bases; unmatched junction nucleotides: 8. CDR3 length: 14 amino acids. This CDR3 reads CSARDSGRGHGYTF. The CDR3 DNA reads TGCAGTGCTAGAGATTCCGGCAGGGGGCACGGCTACACCTTC.

The chain combines TRBV4-3 with TRBJ2-1; weak D call: TRBD1 (7 bases). This CDR3 is built from 16 residues. The ends were cut back, 4 bases at V and 4 bases at J, with 17 bases in the middle. Germline CDR1 is LGHNA and CDR2 is YSLEER. CDR3 loop: CASSPLEGARYNEQFF. The CDR3 nucleotides read TGCGCCAGCAGCCCGCTGGAGGGGGCGAGGTACAATGAGCAGTTCTTC.

This clonotype was seen a few times. The chain couples TRBV7-9 to TRBJ1-2; D remains ambiguous. There are 14 residues in the CDR3. Trimming left V 1 base short and J 0 bases short, with 6 bases between. Germline V CDR1 and CDR2: SEHNR, FQNEAQ (reference sequence). CDR3 protein: CASSLGKANYGYTF. The CDR3 region has the DNA TGTGCCAGCAGCTTAGGCAAAGCTAACTATGGCTACACCTTC.

This clonotype was found a few times. The chain is built from TRBV12-3 or TRBV12-4 and TRBJ2-3, with 9 bases matching TRBD2. The CDR3 is 15 residues long. V shed 4 bases and J 2 bases; nucleotides not matched to a gene: 4. This chain's CDR3 is CASSSSGGFTDTQYF. CDR3 in DNA: TGTGCCAGCAGTTCCAGCGGGGGGTTCACAGATACGCAGTATTTT.

This chain links TRBV5-1 with TRBJ2-2; 10 positions agree with TRBD2. The CDR3 spans 16 residues. From germline, CDR1 is SGHRS and CDR2 YFSETQ. The ends lost 4 bases at V and 6 bases at J; junction bases unmatched: 9. The CDR3 sequence: CASSTSGRASAGELFF. The CDR3 DNA reads TGCGCCAGCAGCACCAGCGGGAGGGCCAGTGCCGGGGAGCTGTTTTTT.

This clonotype was seen only a few times. This chain links TRBV7-9 with TRBJ2-1; D remains ambiguous. This CDR3 contains 13 residues. The germline gives CDR1 SEHNR, CDR2 FQNEAQ (reference sequence). V was clipped by 2 bases and J by 5 bases, with 7 bases between them. As DNA, the CDR3 is TGTGCCAGCAGCTTAACCGTCAACAATGAGCAGTTCTTC. Residues: CASSLTVNNEQFF.

The J gene is TRBJ2-2, the V gene TRBV12-3 or TRBV12-4; 11 bases are shared with TRBD2. V dropped 7 bases and J dropped 3; count of bases not matched to a gene: 7. The CDR3 has 16 amino acids. This CDR3 reads CASTPLAGVDTGELFF. The CDR3 DNA is TGTGCCAGCACCCCACTAGCGGGGGTGGACACCGGGGAGCTGTTTTTT.

The V and J genes are TRBV7-2 and TRBJ2-2; D is unresolved. Germline V CDR1 and CDR2: SGHTA, FQGNSA. The V and J ends lost 3 bases and 1 base respectively, with 12 bases between them. This CDR3 is built from 16 residues. The CDR3 sequence: CASSFRQAKNTGELFF. CDR3 bases: TGTGCCAGCAGCTTTCGCCAGGCGAAGAACACCGGGGAGCTGTTTTTT.

The chain is built from TRBV30 and TRBJ1-1; D gene unclear. The CDR3 is 11 amino acids. Trimming took off 2 bases at V and 8 bases at J, with 9 bases between the two ends. Per the germline V gene, CDR1 is GTSNPN and CDR2 is SVGIG (reference sequence). CDR3 in amino acids: CAWSPLGEAFF. The DNA for the CDR3 is TGTGCCTGGAGTCCCTTGGGGGAAGCTTTCTTT.